Presented here are 2 T cell receptor beta chains from one specimen sequenced in a study of blood T cell repertoires in COVID-19. Sequencing was performed with immunoSEQ multiplex PCR; in TCRdb, only in-frame clones are kept and a portion is missing. This sample yields 150,000 to 200,000 clones, of which around 87% are seen a single time; roughly 0.95% belongs to the top ten. Sequencing used peripheral blood. Receptors were obtained from a man aged 18 to 29 with acute or convalescent COVID-19.

The chain employs TRBV6-4 and TRBJ1-4, with 7 bases fitting TRBD1. The CDR3 covers 15 residues. The V gene's germline CDR1 is MRHNA and CDR2 SNTAGT. The V gene end was trimmed by 6 bases and the J gene end by 3 bases; junction bases not matched to a gene: 7. The CDR3 coding sequence is TGTGCCAGCAGACCCCCGGGACAGCCTAATGAAAAACTGTTTTTT. Translating it yields CASRPPGQPNEKLFF.

V is TRBV30 and J is TRBJ1-6; no firm D call. The germline V and J ends were trimmed by 4 bases and 0 bases, with 10 bases remaining between them. Germline V gene sequence: CDR1 GTSNPN, CDR2 SVGIG (reference sequence). The CDR3 loop spans 15 amino acids. The CDR3 DNA follows: TGTGCCTGGACTCCCGGTAGCTCCTATAATTCACCCCTCCACTTT. Translation gives CAWTPGSSYNSPLHF.